Below, 8 T cell receptor beta chains from the same sample are listed, as sequenced in a study of blood T cell repertoires in COVID-19. The method was immunoSEQ multiplex PCR; TCRdb's version includes in-frame clones alone and lacks a portion of them. Among fewer than 400,000 clones listed, about nine tenths were seen once. The specimen sequenced was peripheral blood. The receptor set was obtained from a woman under 40 with COVID-19, enrolled during active disease.

V gene TRBV4-1 combines with J gene TRBJ2-1, with D possibly TRBD2 on 6 matching bases. The germline gives CDR1 MGHRA, CDR2 YSYEKL. The length of the CDR3 is 16 residues. The V end was cut by 4 bases, the J end by 0 bases, with 13 bases between. The chain's CDR3 is CASSRLASASYNEQFF. The CDR3 DNA reads as TGCGCCAGCAGCCGCTTGGCTAGCGCCTCCTACAATGAGCAGTTCTTC.

The chain joins TRBV5-5 to TRBJ1-4; 9 bases align to TRBD1. CDR1 is SGHKS, CDR2 YYEKEE, per germline (reference sequence). The CDR3 consists of 14 residues. The V gene end was trimmed by 3 bases and the J gene end by 8 bases; junction bases not matched to a gene: 5. CDR3 coding DNA: TGTGCCAGCAGCTCGGGACAGGGAGGCGAAAAACTGTTTTTT. Translating gives CASSSGQGGEKLFF.

The genes are TRBV28 and TRBJ1-2; possibly TRBD1 for D (6 bases). The CDR3 sequence is 15 residues long. V was pared by 2 bases and J by 6 bases, with 16 bases between. Germline V gene lookup returns CDR1 MDHEN and CDR2 SYDVKM. In nucleotides, the CDR3 is TGTGCCAGCAGTTTAGGTGGGGGCAATCCCCATGGCTACACCTTC. Its protein is CASSLGGGNPHGYTF.

This chain links TRBV5-1 with TRBJ2-4; 10 bases are a match to TRBD1. V trimming: 3 bases; J trimming: 6 bases; junction bases outside the gene matches: 0. This CDR3 spans 13 amino acids. The V gene's germline CDR1 is SGHRS and CDR2 YFSETQ. As DNA, the CDR3 is TGCGCCAGCAGCTGGACAGGGGGAAACATTCAGTACTTC. It yields the protein CASSWTGGNIQYF.

The chain has TRBV19 and TRBJ1-5; D is possibly TRBD1 (5 bases). Trimming took 5 bases from V and 4 from J, leaving 12 bases between them. The CDR3 has 14 residues. Germline V lookup: CDR1 LNHDA, CDR2 SQIVND (reference sequence). The chain's CDR3 is CASSDRTRNQPQHF. As DNA, the CDR3 is TGTGCCAGTAGTGATCGGACACGAAATCAGCCCCAGCATTTT.

This sequence joins TRBV28 and TRBJ1-2, with 9 bases lining up with TRBD1. CDR1 and CDR2 (germline): MDHEN, SYDVKM. The CDR3 runs 17 residues. The J segment lost 4 bases and the V segment lost 5 bases, leaving 14 bases of the junction unmatched. The DNA of the CDR3 is TGTGCCAGCAGTCTACTTAGTCTAACAGGGGGCCCCTATGGCTACACCTTC. Protein: CASSLLSLTGGPYGYTF.

This rearrangement joins TRBV24-1 to TRBJ1-1, with a possible D match to TRBD1 (6 bases). V was shortened by 4 bases and J by 1 base, with 12 bases between the two germline ends. The CDR3 spans 15 residues. The germline V gene encodes CDR1 KGHDR and CDR2 SFDVKD. Written as DNA, the CDR3 is TGTGCCACCAGTGAGTCTCAACAGGGGAACACTGAAGCTTTCTTT. Translation: CATSESQQGNTEAFF.

The chain links TRBV21-1 to TRBJ1-1; the table calls TRBD1, which could not be checked here. TRBV21-1 corresponds to a pseudogene. The CDR3 length is 19 residues. The CDR3 nucleotides are TGTGCCAGCAGCAAAGTGGCAATTCGTCTCCCCAGGGTAAGGACTGAAGCTTTCTTT. As protein: CASSKVAIRLPRVRTEAFF.